This TCR beta chain appears in the sequencing data of a study of cytomegalovirus exposure and HLA in healthy donors. Overall study findings and caveats: Immune exposure information comprised only CMV serostatus.

On this clone: The antigen is not known.

V lost 3 bases and J lost 4, with 9 bases in between. The germline CDR1 and CDR2 sequences are ENHRY and SYGVKD. The CDR3 contains 13 residues. In the PCR, 60 Vbeta and 13 Jbeta primers were used. Produced via immunoSEQ multiplex PCR; TCRdb's table is partial and in-frame only. This sample carries 110,000 or so clones, around 68% of them seen once, and the ten largest clones take around 10%. The sequence was obtained from a woman between 45 and 60 years old in good health and CMV-seropositive. Sequencing input: PBMCs. This chain joins TRBV10-3 and TRBJ1-1, with a weak D call TRBD1 (5 bases). Here the CDR3 reads CAISDADITEAFF. For the CDR3, the DNA is TGTGCCATCAGTGACGCGGACATCACTGAAGCTTTCTTT.